The T cell receptor beta chain described here comes from a study of glioma-infiltrating T cells. With 1 base removed from V and 4 bases from J, the gap between germline ends came to 8 bases. Germline CDR1 is MGHRA and CDR2 is YSYEKL. The CDR3 extends over 15 amino acids. The iRepertoire nested amplicon-rescue multiplex PCR amplified TCR alpha and beta CDR3s from RNA. TCRdb fed the multiplex PCR reads into MiXCR, producing one record per CDR3 protein. The data contain roughly 120,000 distinct CDR3 sequences, about 25% of them singletons. The sequence derives from a human donor with low-grade glioma or glioblastoma, undergoing nonglioma brain surgery, or in good health (not recorded which). Material for sequencing was glioma tissue, nonneoplastic brain tissue, or PBMCs (not recorded which). The J gene is TRBJ1-6, the V gene TRBV4-1, with D possibly matching TRBD1 (6 bases). In nucleotides, the CDR3 is TGCGCCAGCAGCCAAGGGACAGCGTATAATTCACCCCTCCACTTT. Translating it yields CASSQGTAYNSPLHF.